This TCR beta chain was profiled in a study of shared clonotypes between healthy human individuals. Assay runs were performed at deep level. On sorted subsets, replicate PCRs used about 200 ng DNA, or around 30,000 T cell genomes. Sequenced by immunoSEQ multiplex PCR; TCRdb stores in-frame clones only, minus some. The sample shows a few million clones, 85% to 95% of them seen only once. The V gene end was trimmed by 4 bases and the J gene end by 5 bases; junction bases not matched to a gene: 10. In germline, CDR1 is KGHSH, CDR2 LQKENI. The CDR3 loop spans 15 amino acids. The receptor was derived from a young man in good health. Some clones in this sample may be carry-over from other donors' samples. The chain employs TRBV18 and TRBJ1-1; 7 nucleotides agree with TRBD1. Material: naive CD4+ T cells from PBMCs. The subset is: CD45RA+ positively selected. The CDR3 loop is CASSQGAGSHTEAFF. CDR3 DNA sequence: TGTGCCAGCTCACAGGGGGCAGGAAGCCATACTGAAGCTTTCTTT.